The rows below give T cell receptor beta chains drawn from one sample of a study of blood T cell repertoires in COVID-19. Measured with immunoSEQ multiplex PCR; TCRdb has only the in-frame clones, and not every one. In the table there are fewer than 90,000 clones, about 87% of which are singletons. The sample consisted of peripheral blood. These receptors were taken from a man aged 55 to 70 with acute or convalescent COVID-19. CDR3s include the opening cysteine and the closing phenylalanine or tryptophan. Each record gives: V gene, D gene, clone size, J gene, CDR3 DNA, CDR3 protein. The D gene is left open where the match is weak. Only part of the rows carry a size: once, few, many, or a class if the clone is expanded.

TRBV5-1	NA	NA	TRBJ2-7	TGCGCCAGCAGCTTCGACGCTCGCAGGGAGCAGTACTTC	CASSFDARREQYF
TRBV12-3/TRBV12-4	TRBD1	NA	TRBJ2-3	TGTGCCAGCAGGACTACAGGGGCAGATACGCAGTATTTT	CASRTTGADTQYF
TRBV19	TRBD1	NA	TRBJ1-2	TGTGCCACCCAACCTTGGGGACAGGGTGGGAATGGCTACACCTTC	CATQPWGQGGNGYTF
TRBV5-1	TRBD2	NA	TRBJ2-5	TGCGCCAGCAGCTTGGCAGTGGGGACTAGCGGGGGAGAGACCCAGTACTTC	CASSLAVGTSGGETQYF
TRBV7-2	NA	few	TRBJ2-7	TGTGCCAGCAGCTTATGGAGGGCCTACGAGCAGTACTTC	CASSLWRAYEQYF
TRBV5-1	NA	NA	TRBJ2-2	TGCGCCAGCAGCTTGACAGCAGCGAACACCGGGGAGCTGTTTTTT	CASSLTAANTGELFF
TRBV19	NA	NA	TRBJ2-7	TGTGCCAGTAGTCCGCGGCCCCGGGGTCCCTACGAGCAGTACTTC	CASSPRPRGPYEQYF
TRBV19	TRBD1	NA	TRBJ1-3	TGTGCCAGTAGTATAAAACGGACAGGGACTGGAAACACCATATATTTT	CASSIKRTGTGNTIYF
TRBV12-3/TRBV12-4	NA	NA	TRBJ1-1	TGTGCCAGCAGCATCTTACGGGGAGCTTTCTTT	CASSILRGAFF
TRBV28	NA	NA	TRBJ2-3	TGTGCCAGCAGTTCGCAGATTCCAGATACGCAGTATTTT	CASSSQIPDTQYF
TRBV5-4	NA	few	TRBJ2-7	TGTGCCAGCAGCTTGGACCGGGGGTCCTCCTACGAGCAGTACTTC	CASSLDRGSSYEQYF
TRBV30	NA	NA	TRBJ1-2	TGTGCCTGGAGTGTACCCGGCGGTAACTATGGCTACACCTTC	CAWSVPGGNYGYTF
TRBV5-4	TRBD1	NA	TRBJ1-2	TGTGCCAGCAGCCCAAGTCCCGGGACAGTGCTGGGCTACACCTTC	CASSPSPGTVLGYTF
TRBV6-5	NA	NA	TRBJ1-1	TGTGCCAGCATAGGAGGGGTGAACACTGAAGCTTTCTTT	CASIGGVNTEAFF
TRBV7-9	NA	NA	TRBJ1-1	TGTGCCAGCAGCCTCTCGACAGGCCAAGGGGCTTTCTTT	CASSLSTGQGAFF
TRBV10-2	TRBD2	NA	TRBJ2-1	TGCGCCAGCAAGTGGGGACTAGTGGCGGATGAGCAGTTCTTC	CASKWGLVADEQFF
TRBV5-5	TRBD1	NA	TRBJ1-2	TGTGCCAGCAGCCGGGAGACAGGGCGCGCTAACTATGGCTACACCTTC	CASSRETGRANYGYTF
TRBV24-1	TRBD2	NA	TRBJ2-1	TGTGCCACCAGTGATGCCCTAGCGGGGGGGTTAAATGAGCAGTTCTTC	CATSDALAGGLNEQFF
TRBV5-6	TRBD1	NA	TRBJ2-2	TGTGCCAGCAGCCGTGACAGGGGGCGGCCCACCGGGGAGCTGTTTTTT	CASSRDRGRPTGELFF
TRBV6-1	TRBD2	NA	TRBJ2-3	TGTGCCAGCAGTGTATCTAGCGGGAAAGGCCGAGATACGCAGTATTTT	CASSVSSGKGRDTQYF
TRBV2	NA	few	TRBJ1-1	TGTGCCAGCAGGCTCGAAGGGAGGAACACTGAAGCTTTCTTT	CASRLEGRNTEAFF
TRBV19	NA	NA	TRBJ1-5	TGTGCCAGTACCGGGGGGAGGGGAAGTCAGCCCCAGCATTTT	CASTGGRGSQPQHF
TRBV6-6	NA	few	TRBJ1-4	TGTGCCAGCAGTCCCATTGCAACTAATGAAAAACTGTTTTTT	CASSPIATNEKLFF
TRBV29-1	TRBD1	NA	TRBJ2-5	TGCAGCGTTGAAGGCCCGGGACAGGGAGAGACCCAGTACTTC	CSVEGPGQGETQYF
TRBV27	NA	once	TRBJ1-1	TGTGCCAGCAGTCCCCGACAGTTACCGTCCTCCCAGGGGGCTTTCTTT	CASSPRQLPSSQGAFF
TRBV5-4	NA	NA	TRBJ2-2	TGTGCCAGCAGCTCAGATCGGACAGACAACACCGGGGAGCTGTTTTTT	CASSSDRTDNTGELFF
TRBV29-1	NA	NA	TRBJ1-1	TGCAGCGTTGCGGTCCCGTTAGTATTATTT	CSVAVPLVLF
TRBV27	TRBD1	NA	TRBJ1-5	TGTGCCAGCACCCCGACAGGGTCAGTGTTCTCTGGCAATCAGCCCCAGCATTTT	CASTPTGSVFSGNQPQHF
TRBV9	TRBD1	NA	TRBJ2-7	TGTGCCAGCAGTTCCGGGACAGGCGAGCAGTACTTC	CASSSGTGEQYF
TRBV10-3	TRBD1	NA	TRBJ2-2	TGTGCCATCAGCGCGCTCCGGACAGGGATTATCACCACCGGGGAGCTGTTTTTT	CAISALRTGIITTGELFF
TRBV6-2/TRBV6-3	TRBD1	NA	TRBJ1-5	TGTGCCAGCAGTTACTGGACAGGGAGTAATCAGCCCCAGCATTTT	CASSYWTGSNQPQHF
TRBV7-3	TRBD1	few	TRBJ2-7	TGTGCCAGCAGCTTTGAGACAGGGTATCTCGCGGGCCCGGATTACTTTTACTACGAGCAGTACTTC	CASSFETGYLAGPDYFYYEQYF
TRBV11-1	TRBD1	NA	TRBJ2-7	TGTGCCAGCAGCTTATTGAGTACAGGGGCCTACGAGCAGTACTTC	CASSLLSTGAYEQYF
TRBV27	NA	NA	TRBJ1-2	TGTGCCAGCACCCCCGCAGGGGCCGACTATGGCTACACCTTC	CASTPAGADYGYTF
TRBV5-6	NA	NA	TRBJ2-7	TGTGCCAGCACCCCGTGGGGAAGAGGGGGCGAGCAGTACTTC	CASTPWGRGGEQYF
TRBV7-8	TRBD2	NA	TRBJ2-2	TGTGCCAGCAGTGCCACACGGGGGGGTACCGGGGAGCTGTTTTTT	CASSATRGGTGELFF
TRBV6-5	TRBD1	NA	TRBJ1-5	TGTGCCAGCAGCGCTGGACAGGCCAGCAATCAGCCCCAGCATTTT	CASSAGQASNQPQHF
TRBV7-2	NA	NA	TRBJ1-5	TGTGCCAGCAGCTACGCACACAATCAGCCCCAGCATTTT	CASSYAHNQPQHF
TRBV4-1	TRBD1	NA	TRBJ1-2	TGCGCCAGCACCCCGGGACAGGGTTATCATGGCTACACCTTC	CASTPGQGYHGYTF
TRBV7-8	TRBD1	NA	TRBJ2-7	TGTGCCAGCAGCTTTGAGGCAGGGACAGGGGGCGAGCAGTACTTC	CASSFEAGTGGEQYF
TRBV5-1	TRBD2	NA	TRBJ2-7	TGCGCCAGCAGCTATAGCGGGGGCCAACCCTACGAGCAGTACTTC	CASSYSGGQPYEQYF
TRBV6-5	TRBD1	NA	TRBJ1-5	TGTGCCAGCAGTCGAGGGGGCGGGAGCAATCAGCCCCAGCATTTT	CASSRGGGSNQPQHF
TRBV27	TRBD2	once	TRBJ2-7	TGTGCCAGCCTCAGTACGAGCGGGAGATACGAGCAGTACTTC	CASLSTSGRYEQYF
TRBV3-1/TRBV3-2	TRBD2	NA	TRBJ2-7	TGTGCCAGCAGCCAAGAGGTTAGCGGGAGGGAGCAGTACTTC	CASSQEVSGREQYF
TRBV7-7	TRBD2	NA	TRBJ2-3	TGTGCCAGCAGCTCGGGACTAGCGGGAGATACGCAGTATTTT	CASSSGLAGDTQYF
TRBV2	NA	NA	TRBJ1-5	TGTGCCAGCAGTCGGGACAACAATCAGCCCCAGCATTTT	CASSRDNNQPQHF
TRBV5-1	NA	NA	TRBJ2-3	TGCGCCAGCAGCTTGGCCACGACTGGTGCAGATACGCAGTATTTT	CASSLATTGADTQYF
TRBV5-1	NA	NA	TRBJ2-5	TGCGCCAGCAGCGGAGCACTCAGTCAAGAGACCCAGTACTTC	CASSGALSQETQYF
TRBV27	NA	NA	TRBJ2-2	TGTGCCAGCAGTTTCACCCCTACCTTAGGGGAGCTGTTTTTT	CASSFTPTLGELFF
TRBV3-1/TRBV3-2	NA	NA	TRBJ2-1	TGTGCCAGCAGCCAAGATCGATTCCGAAGGGGTCACAATGAGCAGTTCTTC	CASSQDRFRRGHNEQFF